This paragraph reports one T cell receptor (beta chain). The data were taken from a study of blood T cell repertoires in COVID-19. The assay was immunoSEQ multiplex PCR, and TCRdb's table has in-frame clones only and misses some. Found here are nearly 90,000 clones, roughly 88% of them singletons; the top ten hold 11%. J was trimmed by 5 bases and V by 4 bases; bases with no gene match: 8. This CDR3 has 15 amino acids. CDR1 and CDR2 from the germline V gene are SGHRS and YFSETQ. The clonotype comes from a man at least 80 years old with acute or convalescent COVID-19. Sequenced material: peripheral blood. The rearrangement joins TRBV5-1 to TRBJ1-2, with TRBD1 matching over 10 bases. CDR3 in amino acids: CASSPTGTGDYGYTF. The CDR3, as DNA: TGCGCCAGCAGCCCCACCGGGACAGGGGATTATGGCTACACCTTC.